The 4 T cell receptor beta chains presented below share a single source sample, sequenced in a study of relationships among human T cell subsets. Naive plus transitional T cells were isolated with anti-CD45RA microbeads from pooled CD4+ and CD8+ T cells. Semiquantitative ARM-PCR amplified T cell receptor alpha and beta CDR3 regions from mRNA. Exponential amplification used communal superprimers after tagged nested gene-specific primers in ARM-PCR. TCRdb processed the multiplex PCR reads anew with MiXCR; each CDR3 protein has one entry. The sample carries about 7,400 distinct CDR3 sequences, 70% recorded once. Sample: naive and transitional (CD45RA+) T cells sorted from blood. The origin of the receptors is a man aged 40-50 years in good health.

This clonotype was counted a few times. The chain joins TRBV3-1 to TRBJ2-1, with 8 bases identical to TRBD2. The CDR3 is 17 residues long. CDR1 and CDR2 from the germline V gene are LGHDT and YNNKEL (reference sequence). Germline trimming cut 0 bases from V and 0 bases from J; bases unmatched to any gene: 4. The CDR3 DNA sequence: TGTGCCAGCAGCCAAGATTCGACTAGCGACTCCTACAATGAGCAGTTCTTC. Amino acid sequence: CASSQDSTSDSYNEQFF.

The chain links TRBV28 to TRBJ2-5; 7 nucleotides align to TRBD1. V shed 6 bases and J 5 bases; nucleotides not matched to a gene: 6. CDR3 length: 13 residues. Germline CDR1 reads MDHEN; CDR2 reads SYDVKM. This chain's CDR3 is CASRETGIETQYF. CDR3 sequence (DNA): TGTGCCAGCAGAGAGACAGGGATCGAGACCCAGTACTTC.

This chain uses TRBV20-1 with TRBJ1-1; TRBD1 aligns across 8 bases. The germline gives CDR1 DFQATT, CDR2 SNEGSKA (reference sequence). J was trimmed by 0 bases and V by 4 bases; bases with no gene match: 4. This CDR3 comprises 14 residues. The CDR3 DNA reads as TGCAGTGCTAAACCGGGACAGGTGAACACTGAAGCTTTCTTT. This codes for CSAKPGQVNTEAFF.

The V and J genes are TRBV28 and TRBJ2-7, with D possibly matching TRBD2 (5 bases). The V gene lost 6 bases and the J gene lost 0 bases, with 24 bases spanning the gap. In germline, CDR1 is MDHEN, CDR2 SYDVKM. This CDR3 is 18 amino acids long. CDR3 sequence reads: CASSTPRVAGPDSYEQYF. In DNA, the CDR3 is TGTGCCAGCAGCACTCCGAGGGTTGCGGGTCCCGACTCCTACGAGCAGTACTTC.